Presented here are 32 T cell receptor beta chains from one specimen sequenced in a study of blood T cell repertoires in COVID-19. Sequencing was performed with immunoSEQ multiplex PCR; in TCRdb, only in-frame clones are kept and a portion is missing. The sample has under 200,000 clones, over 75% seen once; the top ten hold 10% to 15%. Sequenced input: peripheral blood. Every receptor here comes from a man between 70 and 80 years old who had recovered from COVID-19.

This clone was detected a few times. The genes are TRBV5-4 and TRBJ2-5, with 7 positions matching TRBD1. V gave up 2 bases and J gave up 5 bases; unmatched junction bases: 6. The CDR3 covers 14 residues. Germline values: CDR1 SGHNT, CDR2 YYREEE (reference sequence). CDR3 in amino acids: CASSFRQGRETQYF. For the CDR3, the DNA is TGTGCCAGCAGCTTCAGACAGGGACGCGAGACCCAGTACTTC. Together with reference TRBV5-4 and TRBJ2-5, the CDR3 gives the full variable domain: ETGVTQSPTHLIKTRGQQVTLRCSSQSGHNTVSWYQQALGQGPQFIFQYYREEENGRGNFPPRFSGLQFPNYSSELNVNALELDDSALYLCASSFRQGRETQYFGPGTRLLVL.

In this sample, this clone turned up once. The CDR3: CATSDGNGLTQYF. The CDR3 nucleotides read TGTGCCACCAGTGACGGAAATGGACTAACGCAGTACTTC. V and J are TRBV24-1 and TRBJ2-7, with D possibly TRBD2 on 6 matching bases. Germline CDR1 reads KGHDR; CDR2 reads SFDVKD. This CDR3 has 13 residues. V shed 4 bases and J shed 9 bases, with 15 bases lying between them.

In nucleotides, the CDR3 is TGTGCCACCAGCAGTACAGGACACTCCTACAATGAGCAGTTCTTC. Protein product: CATSSTGHSYNEQFF. This chain joins TRBV15 and TRBJ2-1, with a weak D call TRBD1 (5 bases). Germline values: CDR1 LNHNV, CDR2 YYDKDF (reference sequence). The CDR3 consists of 15 residues. Trimming pared 3 bases from V and 0 bases from J, leaving 9 bases between.

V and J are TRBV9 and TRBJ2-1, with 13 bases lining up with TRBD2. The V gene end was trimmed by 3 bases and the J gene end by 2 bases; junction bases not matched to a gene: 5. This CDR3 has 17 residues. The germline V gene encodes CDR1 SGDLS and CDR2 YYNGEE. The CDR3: CASSGLAGGTTYNEQFF. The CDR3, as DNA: TGTGCCAGCAGCGGACTAGCGGGAGGCACAACCTACAATGAGCAGTTCTTC.

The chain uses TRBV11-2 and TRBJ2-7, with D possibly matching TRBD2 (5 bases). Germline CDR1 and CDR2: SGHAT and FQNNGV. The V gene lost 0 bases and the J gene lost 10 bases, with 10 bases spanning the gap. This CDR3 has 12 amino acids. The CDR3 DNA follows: TGTGCCAGCAGCTTAGATTACGGGGAACAGTACTTC. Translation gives CASSLDYGEQYF. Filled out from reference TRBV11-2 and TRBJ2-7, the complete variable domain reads EAGVAQSPRYKIIEKRQSVAFWCNPISGHATLYWYQQILGQGPKLLIQFQNNGVVDDSQLPKDRFSAERLKGVDSTLKIQPAKLEDSAVYLCASSLDYGEQYFGPGTRLTVT.

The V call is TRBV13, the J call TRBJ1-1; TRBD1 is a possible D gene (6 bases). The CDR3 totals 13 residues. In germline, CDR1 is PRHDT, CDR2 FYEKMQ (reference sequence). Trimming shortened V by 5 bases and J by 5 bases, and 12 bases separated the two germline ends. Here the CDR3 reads CASSVRTGTEAFF. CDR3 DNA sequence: TGTGCCAGCAGCGTACGAACAGGGACTGAAGCTTTCTTT.

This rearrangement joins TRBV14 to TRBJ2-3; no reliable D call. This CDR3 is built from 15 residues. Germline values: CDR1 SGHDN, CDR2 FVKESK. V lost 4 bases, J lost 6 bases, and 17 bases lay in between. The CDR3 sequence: CASSRNKGVTDTQYF. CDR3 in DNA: TGTGCCAGCAGCCGGAACAAAGGAGTTACGGATACGCAGTATTTT.

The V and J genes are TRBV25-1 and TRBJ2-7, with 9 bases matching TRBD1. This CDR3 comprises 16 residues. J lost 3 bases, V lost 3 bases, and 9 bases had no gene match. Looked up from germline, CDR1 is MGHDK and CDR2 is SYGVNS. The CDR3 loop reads CASSDSSGQGVYEQYF. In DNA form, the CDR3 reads TGTGCCAGCAGTGATTCCTCGGGACAGGGTGTCTACGAGCAGTACTTC.

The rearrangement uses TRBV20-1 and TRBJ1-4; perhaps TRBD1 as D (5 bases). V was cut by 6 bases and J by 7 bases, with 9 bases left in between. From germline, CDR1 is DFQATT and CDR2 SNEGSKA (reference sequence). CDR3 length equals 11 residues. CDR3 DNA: TGCAGTGCGGGGGAGGCTGAAAAACTGTTTTTT. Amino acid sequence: CSAGEAEKLFF.

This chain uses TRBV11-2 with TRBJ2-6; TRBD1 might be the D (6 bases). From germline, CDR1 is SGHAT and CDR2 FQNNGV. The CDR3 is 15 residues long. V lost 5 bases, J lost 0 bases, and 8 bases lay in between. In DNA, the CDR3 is TGTGCCAGCAGCCAGGACAGCTCTGGGGCCAACGTCCTGACTTTC. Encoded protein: CASSQDSSGANVLTF.

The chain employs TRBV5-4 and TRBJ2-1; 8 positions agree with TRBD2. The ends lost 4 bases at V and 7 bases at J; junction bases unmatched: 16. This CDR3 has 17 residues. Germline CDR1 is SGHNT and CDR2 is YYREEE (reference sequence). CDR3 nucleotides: TGTGCCAGCAGCGGGGTTCGGGAGGGGGTAGCGTGGAATGAGCAGTTCTTC. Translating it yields CASSGVREGVAWNEQFF.

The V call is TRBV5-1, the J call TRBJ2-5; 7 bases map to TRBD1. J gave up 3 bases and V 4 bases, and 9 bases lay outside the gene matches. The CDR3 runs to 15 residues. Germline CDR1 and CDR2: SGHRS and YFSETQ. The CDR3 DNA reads TGCGCCAGCAGCGGGGCCGTACAGGGGAAAGAGACCCAGTACTTC. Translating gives CASSGAVQGKETQYF. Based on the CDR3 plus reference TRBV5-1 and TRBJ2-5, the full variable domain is KAGVTQTPRYLIKTRGQQVTLSCSPISGHRSVSWYQQTPGQGLQFLFEYFSETQRNKGNFPGRFSGRQFSNSRSEMNVSTLELGDSALYLCASSGAVQGKETQYFGPGTRLLVL.

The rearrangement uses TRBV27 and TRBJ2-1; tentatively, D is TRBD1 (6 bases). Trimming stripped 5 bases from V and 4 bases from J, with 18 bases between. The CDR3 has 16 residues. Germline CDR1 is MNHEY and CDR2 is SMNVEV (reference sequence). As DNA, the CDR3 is TGTGCCAGCAGTGGTGGCAGCAGGGGCCCTTACAATGAGCAGTTCTTC. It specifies CASSGGSRGPYNEQFF.

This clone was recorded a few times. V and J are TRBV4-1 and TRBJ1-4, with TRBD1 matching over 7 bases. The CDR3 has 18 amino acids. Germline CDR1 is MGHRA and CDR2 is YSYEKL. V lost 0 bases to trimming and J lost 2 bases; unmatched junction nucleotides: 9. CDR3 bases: TGCGCCAGCAGCCAAGACCCGGGACAGAAACTTACTAATGAAAAACTGTTTTTT. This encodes CASSQDPGQKLTNEKLFF.

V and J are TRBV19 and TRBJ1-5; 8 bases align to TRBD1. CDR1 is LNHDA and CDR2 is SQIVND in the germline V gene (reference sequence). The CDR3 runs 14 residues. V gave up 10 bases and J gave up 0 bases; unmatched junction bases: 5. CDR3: CATTDRASNQPQHF. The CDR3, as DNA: TGTGCCACCACGGACAGGGCTAGCAATCAGCCCCAGCATTTT. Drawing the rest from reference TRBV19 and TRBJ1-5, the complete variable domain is DGGITQSPKYLFRKEGQNVTLSCEQNLNHDAMYWYRQDPGQGLRLIYYSQIVNDFQKGDIAEGYSVSREKKESFPLTVTSAQKNPTAFYLCATTDRASNQPQHFGDGTRLSIL.

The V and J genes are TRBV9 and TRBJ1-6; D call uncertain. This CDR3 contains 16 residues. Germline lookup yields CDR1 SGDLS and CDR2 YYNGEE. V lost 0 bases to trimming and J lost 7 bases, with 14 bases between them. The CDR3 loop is CASSVGGQALNSPLHF. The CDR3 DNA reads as TGTGCCAGCAGCGTAGGAGGGCAGGCCTTGAATTCACCCCTCCACTTT.

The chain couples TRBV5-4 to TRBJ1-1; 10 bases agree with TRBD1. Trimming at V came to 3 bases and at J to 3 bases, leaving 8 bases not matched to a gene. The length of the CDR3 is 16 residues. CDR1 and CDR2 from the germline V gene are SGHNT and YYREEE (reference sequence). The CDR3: CASSSGTGTGDTEAFF. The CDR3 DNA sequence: TGTGCCAGCAGCTCCGGGACTGGGACAGGGGACACTGAAGCTTTCTTT.

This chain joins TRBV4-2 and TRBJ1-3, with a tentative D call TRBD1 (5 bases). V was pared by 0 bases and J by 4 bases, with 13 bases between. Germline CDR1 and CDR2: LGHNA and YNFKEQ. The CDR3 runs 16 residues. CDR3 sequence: CASSQDRQGPGNTIYF. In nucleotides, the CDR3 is TGTGCCAGCAGCCAAGATCGTCAGGGTCCAGGAAACACCATATATTTT.

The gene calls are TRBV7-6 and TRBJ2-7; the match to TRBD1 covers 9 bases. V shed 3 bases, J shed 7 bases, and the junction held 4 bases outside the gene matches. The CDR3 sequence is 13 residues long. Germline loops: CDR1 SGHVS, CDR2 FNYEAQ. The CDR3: CASSFNRGQEQYF. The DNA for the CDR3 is TGTGCCAGCAGCTTTAACAGGGGGCAGGAGCAGTACTTC. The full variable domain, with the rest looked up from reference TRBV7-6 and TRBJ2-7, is GAGVSQSPRYKVTKRGQDVALRCDPISGHVSLYWYRQALGQGPEFLTYFNYEAQQDKSGLPNDRFSAERPEGSISTLTIQRTEQRDSAMYRCASSFNRGQEQYFGPGTRLTVT.

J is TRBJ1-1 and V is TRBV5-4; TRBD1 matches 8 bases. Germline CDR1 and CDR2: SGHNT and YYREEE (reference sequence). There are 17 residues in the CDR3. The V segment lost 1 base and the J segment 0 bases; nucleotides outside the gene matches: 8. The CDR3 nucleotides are TGTGCCAGCAGCTTGAAGGCAGGGGGCCTGGTGAACACTGAAGCTTTCTTT. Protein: CASSLKAGGLVNTEAFF.

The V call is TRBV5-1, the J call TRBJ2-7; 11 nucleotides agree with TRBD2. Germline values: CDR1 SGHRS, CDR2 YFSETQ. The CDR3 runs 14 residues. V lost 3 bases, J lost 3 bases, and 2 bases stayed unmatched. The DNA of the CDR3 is TGCGCCAGCAGCTCGACTAGCGGGAACTACGAGCAGTACTTC. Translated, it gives CASSSTSGNYEQYF. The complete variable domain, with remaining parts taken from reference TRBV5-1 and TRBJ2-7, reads KAGVTQTPRYLIKTRGQQVTLSCSPISGHRSVSWYQQTPGQGLQFLFEYFSETQRNKGNFPGRFSGRQFSNSRSEMNVSTLELGDSALYLCASSSTSGNYEQYFGPGTRLTVT.

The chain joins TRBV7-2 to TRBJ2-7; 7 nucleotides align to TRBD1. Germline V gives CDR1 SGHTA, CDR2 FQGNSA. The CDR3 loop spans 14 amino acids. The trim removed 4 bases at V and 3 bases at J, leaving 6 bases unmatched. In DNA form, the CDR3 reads TGTGCCAGCAGCTCCGGGACAGCGTACTACGAGCAGTACTTC. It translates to CASSSGTAYYEQYF.

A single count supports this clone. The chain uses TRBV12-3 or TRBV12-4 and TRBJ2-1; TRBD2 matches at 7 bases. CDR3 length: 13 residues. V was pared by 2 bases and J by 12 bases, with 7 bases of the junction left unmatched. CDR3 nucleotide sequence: TGTGCCAGCAGTTTAAAGGGCGGGAGCGGGCAGTTCTTC. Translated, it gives CASSLKGGSGQFF.

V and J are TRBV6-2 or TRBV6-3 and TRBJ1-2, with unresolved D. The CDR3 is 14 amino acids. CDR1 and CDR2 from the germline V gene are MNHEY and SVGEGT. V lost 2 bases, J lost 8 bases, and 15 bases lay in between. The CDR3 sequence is CASSYAPAVEGYTF. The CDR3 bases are TGTGCCAGCAGTTACGCGCCTGCGGTCGAGGGCTACACCTTC.

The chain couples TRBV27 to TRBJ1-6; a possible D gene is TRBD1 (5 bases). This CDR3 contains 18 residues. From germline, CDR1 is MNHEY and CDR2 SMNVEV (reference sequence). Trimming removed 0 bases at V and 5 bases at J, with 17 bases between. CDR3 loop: CASSLSVGVGVDNSPLHF. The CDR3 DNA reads TGTGCCAGCAGTTTATCGGTAGGCGTAGGGGTTGATAATTCACCCCTCCACTTT.

As DNA, the CDR3 is TGTGCCTCGGGAGGAAGGAGGGAGACCCAGTACTTC. Protein sequence: CASGGRRETQYF. V is TRBV30 and J is TRBJ2-5; 7 positions match TRBD2. The CDR3 extends over 12 amino acids. Germline loops: CDR1 GTSNPN, CDR2 SVGIG (reference sequence). V dropped 7 bases and J dropped 5; count of bases not matched to a gene: 7.

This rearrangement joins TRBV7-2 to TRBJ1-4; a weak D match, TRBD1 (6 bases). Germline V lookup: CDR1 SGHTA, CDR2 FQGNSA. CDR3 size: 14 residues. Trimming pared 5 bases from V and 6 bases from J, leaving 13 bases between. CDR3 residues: CASSNTGWDEKLFF. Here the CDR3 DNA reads TGTGCCAGCAGCAACACAGGGTGGGATGAAAAACTGTTTTTT. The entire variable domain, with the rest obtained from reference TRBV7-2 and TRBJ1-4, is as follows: GAGVSQSPSNKVTEKGKDVELRCDPISGHTALYWYRQSLGQGLEFLIYFQGNSAPDKSGLPSDRFSAERTGGSVSTLTIQRTQQEDSAVYLCASSNTGWDEKLFFGSGTQLSVL.

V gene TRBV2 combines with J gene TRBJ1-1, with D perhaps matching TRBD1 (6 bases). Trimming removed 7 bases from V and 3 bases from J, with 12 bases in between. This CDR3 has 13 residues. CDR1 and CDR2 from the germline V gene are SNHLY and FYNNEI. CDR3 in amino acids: CASIMNRDTEAFF. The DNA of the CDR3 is TGTGCCAGCATTATGAACAGGGACACTGAAGCTTTCTTT.

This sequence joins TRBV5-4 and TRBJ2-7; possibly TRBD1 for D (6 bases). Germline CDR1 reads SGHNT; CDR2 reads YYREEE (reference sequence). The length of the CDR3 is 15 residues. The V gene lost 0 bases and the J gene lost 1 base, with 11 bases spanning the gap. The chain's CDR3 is CASSLGTAASYEQYF. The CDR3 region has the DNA TGTGCCAGCAGCTTGGGGACAGCGGCATCCTACGAGCAGTACTTC. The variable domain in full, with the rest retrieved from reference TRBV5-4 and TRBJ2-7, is ETGVTQSPTHLIKTRGQQVTLRCSSQSGHNTVSWYQQALGQGPQFIFQYYREEENGRGNFPPRFSGLQFPNYSSELNVNALELDDSALYLCASSLGTAASYEQYFGPGTRLTVT.

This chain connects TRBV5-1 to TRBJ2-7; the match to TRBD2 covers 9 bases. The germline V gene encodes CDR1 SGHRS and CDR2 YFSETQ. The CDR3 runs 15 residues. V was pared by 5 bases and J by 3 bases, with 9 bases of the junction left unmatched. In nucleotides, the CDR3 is TGCGCCAGCAGTCTTTCGACTAGCGGACACTACGAGCAGTACTTC. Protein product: CASSLSTSGHYEQYF.

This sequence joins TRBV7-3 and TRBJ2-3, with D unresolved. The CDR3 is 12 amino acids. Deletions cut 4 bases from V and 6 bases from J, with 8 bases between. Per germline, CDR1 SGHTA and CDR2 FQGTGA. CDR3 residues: CASSSSRDTQYF. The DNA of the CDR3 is TGTGCCAGCAGCTCCTCCCGGGATACGCAGTATTTT. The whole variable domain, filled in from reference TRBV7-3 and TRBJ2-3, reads GAGVSQTPSNKVTEKGKYVELRCDPISGHTALYWYRQSLGQGPEFLIYFQGTGAADDSGLPNDRFFAVRPEGSVSTLKIQRTERGDSAVYLCASSSSRDTQYFGPGTRLTVL.

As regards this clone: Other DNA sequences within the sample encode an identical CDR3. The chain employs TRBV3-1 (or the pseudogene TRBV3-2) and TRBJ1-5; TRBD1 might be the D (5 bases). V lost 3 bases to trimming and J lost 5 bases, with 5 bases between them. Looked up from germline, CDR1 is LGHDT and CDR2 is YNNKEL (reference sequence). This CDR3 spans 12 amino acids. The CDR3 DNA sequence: TGTGCCAGCAGCCACAGGGATCAGCCCCAGCATTTT. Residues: CASSHRDQPQHF.